The sequence of this T cell receptor beta chain was determined in a study of blood T cell repertoires in COVID-19. Overall study: Samples of COVID-19 (acute and convalescent) were obtained from the United States, Italy and Spain. T cells, B-cell-depleted T cells, or PBMCs provided the cDNA or gDNA that served as material.

Authors' data handling: Quantification of nucleated cells was approximated via reference gene primer amplification. The method was immunoSEQ multiplex PCR; TCRdb's version includes in-frame clones alone and lacks a portion of them. The V and J calls and clone size were taken over from that table, and D and trimming were inferred from the DNA. The sample yields some 150,000 clones, around 90% seen once. This clone was seen just once. The sample consisted of peripheral blood. The TCR was taken from a human donor in a cohort sampled during active COVID-19.

The CDR3 region has the DNA TGCGCCAGCAGCCACAAGACGGGATACGAGCAGTACTTC. As protein: CASSHKTGYEQYF. V usage is TRBV5-1 and J usage is TRBJ2-7; a weak D match, TRBD2 (5 bases). The CDR3 runs to 13 residues. CDR1 SGHRS and CDR2 YFSETQ come from the germline V gene. V was shortened by 4 bases and J by 4 bases, with 12 bases between the two germline ends.